These 4 T cell receptor beta chains were all obtained from the same sample, sequenced in a study of graft-versus-host responses after intestinal transplantation. The assay was immunoSEQ multiplex PCR, and TCRdb's table has in-frame clones only and misses some. The sample shows around 18,000 clones, 80% to 90% of them seen only once. The sample here was PBMCs, taken roughly 110 days after intestinal transplant. These receptor sequences come from a human patient who received an intestinal transplant, so some T cells may come from the graft donor.

This clone came up once. The chain is built from TRBV10-3 and TRBJ1-6; D gene unclear. The germline V gene has CDR1 ENHRY and CDR2 SYGVKD. The length of the CDR3 is 11 residues. The V end was cut by 11 bases, the J end by 3 bases, with 5 bases between. The CDR3 DNA reads TGTGCCGCACTCTATAATTCACCCCTCCACTTT. This codes for CAALYNSPLHF.

The chain couples TRBV19 to TRBJ2-1; 7 bases line up with TRBD2. Germline trimming cut 6 bases from V and 0 bases from J; bases unmatched to any gene: 2. The germline V gene encodes CDR1 LNHDA and CDR2 SQIVND (reference sequence). The CDR3 contains 14 residues. The CDR3 DNA sequence: TGTGCCAGTAGGGGGGGGAGCTCCTACAATGAGCAGTTCTTC. Translating it yields CASRGGSSYNEQFF.

The chain is built from TRBV6-4 and TRBJ2-1; 8 nucleotides line up with TRBD2. V shed 4 bases and J 6 bases; nucleotides not matched to a gene: 8. The CDR3 is made up of 15 amino acids. In germline, CDR1 is MRHNA, CDR2 SNTAGT. CDR3 in amino acids: CASSVAAGEFNEQFF. The CDR3 region has the DNA TGTGCCAGCAGTGTAGCAGCGGGAGAATTCAATGAGCAGTTCTTC.

The rearrangement uses TRBV14 and TRBJ1-2; D is possibly TRBD1 (5 bases). The V gene lost 4 bases and the J gene lost 7 bases, with 16 bases spanning the gap. The germline V gene encodes CDR1 SGHDN and CDR2 FVKESK. There are 14 residues in the CDR3. The CDR3 sequence: CASSPARGTAGYTF. CDR3 DNA: TGTGCCAGCAGCCCAGCCAGAGGGACGGCTGGCTACACCTTC. The variable domain in full, with the rest retrieved from reference TRBV14 and TRBJ1-2, is EAGVTQFPSHSVIEKGQTVTLRCDPISGHDNLYWYRRVMGKEIKFLLHFVKESKQDESGMPNNRFLAERTGGTYSTLKVQPAELEDSGVYFCASSPARGTAGYTFGSGTRLTVV.